Following are 17 T cell receptor beta chains from one sample sequenced in a study of neurological immune-mediated disorders. TCRdb called the 5' RACE reads again in MiXCR, with one record for every CDR3 protein. The sample holds 20,000 to 25,000 distinct CDR3 sequences, about 13% seen once. Sequenced input: PBMCs. Source of these receptors: a woman aged 55-75 years with HTLV-1-associated myelopathy (HAM/TSP).

This clonotype was picked up many times. This chain links TRBV7-6 with TRBJ1-4, with D perhaps TRBD1 (5 bases). Trimming left V 3 bases short and J 0 bases short, with 11 bases between. The CDR3 is 16 amino acids. Germline CDR1 reads SGHVS; CDR2 reads FNYEAQ. CDR3 sequence: CASSLGTAATNEKLFF. Written as DNA, the CDR3 is TGTGCCAGCAGCTTGGGGACGGCCGCAACTAATGAAAAACTGTTTTTT.

This clonotype was counted a few times. V gene TRBV7-8 combines with J gene TRBJ2-2, with TRBD1 identical over 9 bases. The CDR3 has 15 amino acids. Trimming cost V 4 bases and J 5 bases; bases outside gene matches: 5. CDR1 SGHVS and CDR2 FQNEAQ come from the germline V gene. The CDR3 nucleotides are TGTGCCAGCAGCTCCCGGACAGGGGCGACCGGGGAGCTGTTTTTT. It translates to CASSSRTGATGELFF.

By sample share, this clonotype is medium-sized (0.01 to 0.1%). The chain combines TRBV9 with TRBJ1-6; possibly TRBD1 for D (5 bases). In germline, CDR1 is SGDLS, CDR2 YYNGEE. Trimming took off 0 bases at V and 8 bases at J, with 12 bases between the two ends. This CDR3 is 15 amino acids long. The CDR3 is CASSVDVRADSPLHF. DNA for the CDR3: TGTGCCAGCAGCGTAGATGTCAGGGCGGATTCACCCCTCCACTTT. Full variable domain (missing parts from reference TRBV9 and TRBJ1-6): DSGVTQTPKHLITATGQRVTLRCSPRSGDLSVYWYQQSLDQGLQFLIQYYNGEERAKGNILERFSAQQFPDLHSELNLSSLELGDSALYFCASSVDVRADSPLHFGNGTRLTVT.

The table lists this clonotype with many counts. V is TRBV12-3 or TRBV12-4 and J is TRBJ2-1; 12 nucleotides align to TRBD1. The CDR3 runs 14 residues. The ends lost 4 bases at V and 12 bases at J; junction bases unmatched: 7. The CDR3 DNA reads as TGTGCCAGCAGTTACCGGGACAGGGGGCGCGGGCAGTTCTTC. Translating gives CASSYRDRGRGQFF.

This clonotype has a count of ten or more. The chain links TRBV20-1 to TRBJ2-7, with D maybe TRBD2 (5 bases). The V end lost 5 bases, the J end lost 2 bases, and 10 bases lay between the germline ends. CDR1 and CDR2 (germline): DFQATT, SNEGSKA (reference sequence). The CDR3 extends over 12 amino acids. CDR3 sequence (DNA): TGCAGTGCTTTTAAGGGAGCCTACGAGCAGTACTTC. This codes for CSAFKGAYEQYF.

Of note for this clonotype: An end of the junction differs from the germline gene, which may be a read error. The chain uses TRBV24-1 and TRBJ2-3; D possibly matches TRBD1 or TRBD2 (5 bases each). The CDR3 contains 15 residues. Germline V gene lookup returns CDR1 KGHDR and CDR2 SFDVKD. In DNA, the CDR3 is TGTGCCACCAGTGATAACCTGTGGTTGGGGGATACTCAGTATTTT. Translated, it gives CATSDNLWLGDTQYF.

The gene calls are TRBV5-1 and TRBJ2-7; 13 bases fit TRBD2. The germline CDR1 and CDR2 sequences are SGHRS and YFSETQ. V dropped 1 base and J dropped 7; count of bases not matched to a gene: 8. There are 16 residues in the CDR3. The CDR3 DNA reads as TGCGCCAGCAGCTTGAAACTAGCGGGAGGGCCGGGGGAGCAGTACTTC. This codes for CASSLKLAGGPGEQYF.

This clonotype has at least ten counts. The chain links TRBV5-6 to TRBJ2-7; D is undetermined. Germline CDR1 SGHDT, CDR2 YYEEEE. The CDR3 is 11 residues long. Trimming took off 4 bases at V and 0 bases at J, with 2 bases between the two ends. CDR3 amino acids: CASSHSYEQYF. CDR3 bases: TGTGCCAGCAGCCACTCCTACGAGCAGTACTTC. Filled out from reference TRBV5-6 and TRBJ2-7, the complete variable domain reads DAGVTQSPTHLIKTRGQQVTLRCSPKSGHDTVSWYQQALGQGPQFIFQYYEEEERQRGNFPDRFSGHQFPNYSSELNVNALLLGDSALYLCASSHSYEQYFGPGTRLTVT.

J is TRBJ2-1 and V is TRBV11-3; D gene ambiguous. The length of the CDR3 is 15 residues. V was trimmed by 2 bases and J by 4 bases, leaving 12 bases between them. CDR1 SGHNT and CDR2 YENEEA come from the germline V gene. The CDR3 region has the DNA TGTGCCAGCAGCTTACCCTCTTCCCCTTACAATGAGCAGTTCTTC. This translates into CASSLPSSPYNEQFF.

The J gene is TRBJ2-7, the V gene TRBV12-3 or TRBV12-4; 14 nucleotides align to TRBD2. The CDR3 covers 17 residues. The V and J ends lost 5 bases and 4 bases, in that order; junction bases with no gene match: 10. The CDR3 here is CASSAQGTSGSWYEQYF. For the CDR3, the DNA is TGTGCCAGCAGTGCACAGGGGACTAGCGGGAGTTGGTACGAGCAGTACTTC.

The rearrangement joins TRBV29-1 to TRBJ1-1; D is undetermined. Germline V gene data show CDR1 as SQVTM and CDR2 as ANQGSEA. V dropped 5 bases and J dropped 1 base, with 17 bases sitting between them. The CDR3 consists of 15 residues. The CDR3 spells CSVRLGRTGNTEAFF. In DNA form, the CDR3 reads TGCAGCGTTCGTTTGGGCAGGACGGGGAACACTGAAGCTTTCTTT.

This clonotype was observed a handful of times. The chain carries TRBV14 and TRBJ2-5; no clear D. V lost 0 bases to trimming and J lost 3 bases, with 11 bases between them. CDR3 length: 15 amino acids. Germline CDR1 SGHDN, CDR2 FVKESK. CDR3 sequence reads: CASSQDEVSKETQYF. The DNA of the CDR3 is TGTGCCAGCAGCCAAGATGAGGTGTCCAAAGAGACCCAGTACTTC.

This clonotype was counted many times. The V gene is TRBV15, the J gene TRBJ2-3, with D possibly TRBD2 on 5 matching bases. V gave up 1 base and J gave up 0 bases, with 8 bases separating them. This CDR3 contains 15 residues. From germline, CDR1 is LNHNV and CDR2 YYDKDF (reference sequence). The CDR3 spells CATSRGSASTDTQYF. CDR3 DNA: TGTGCCACCAGCAGAGGTAGCGCGAGCACAGATACGCAGTATTTT.

This clonotype was seen many times. The chain joins TRBV12-3 or TRBV12-4 to TRBJ2-7; 15 nucleotides line up with TRBD2. The CDR3 spans 17 residues. After removal of 3 bases from V and 7 bases from J, the junction contained 10 bases not matched to a gene. This chain's CDR3 is CASSFGLAGGRAREQYF. The CDR3 DNA sequence: TGTGCCAGCAGTTTTGGACTAGCGGGAGGGAGGGCCCGGGAGCAGTACTTC.

This clonotype was seen ten or more times. The V call is TRBV27, the J call TRBJ2-7, with TRBD1 matching 7 bases. CDR3 length: 15 residues. V lost 5 bases and J lost 3; bases outside the gene matches: 10. Germline V CDR1 and CDR2: MNHEY, SMNVEV (reference sequence). DNA of the CDR3: TGTGCCAGCAGTCCTCGGACAGGTTTTGACTACGAGCAGTACTTC. Its translation is CASSPRTGFDYEQYF.

This clonotype was observed many times. The chain is built from TRBV20-1 and TRBJ2-1, with D uncertain. The CDR3 runs to 11 residues. The germline V and J ends were trimmed by 3 bases and 5 bases, with 5 bases remaining between them. Looked up from germline, CDR1 is DFQATT and CDR2 is SNEGSKA (reference sequence). The CDR3 region has the DNA TGCAGTGCTAGGCCAAACAATGAGCAGTTCTTC. Translated, it gives CSARPNNEQFF.

Ten or more counts support this clonotype. J is TRBJ2-7 and V is TRBV7-2; 10 bases agree with TRBD1. Trimming took 5 bases from V and 5 from J; bases not matched to a gene: 3. Germline V gene lookup returns CDR1 SGHTA and CDR2 FQGNSA. The CDR3 has 13 residues. DNA for the CDR3: TGTGCCAGCAGCCGGGACAGGGGCCACGAGCAGTACTTC. Translation: CASSRDRGHEQYF.